This T cell receptor (beta chain) was identified during a study of CD8+CD57+ T cells in acquired aplastic anemia listed by TCRdb under 2018. Looking at the study overall: DNA extracted from sorted CD4+ and CD8+ cells had a mean of approximately 3.3 ug, with a range of about 0.18 to 27.4 ug.

TCR beta VDJ combination and CDR3 sequence profiling used genomic DNA as the template. An Illumina HiSeq 2000 was used for TCR repertoire sequencing. Processing in the source paper ran as follows. TRBV/TRBJ rearrangement plots, CDR3 size and DJ length profiles, and Simpson's diversity index were used to assess repertoires. The most abundant DNA sequence in the deep sequencing data was taken as the immunodominant clone. CDR3 amino acid sequences were screened for sharing across subjects and compared with published repertoires and the VDJdb database. TCRdb passed the public sequencing reads through fastp at Q25 and MiXCR, retaining productive beta sequences. Every CDR3 protein is listed once, alongside the most common genes and DNA of its rows. V and J calls and clone size were set by TCRdb, not the authors. The sample has 250,000 to 350,000 distinct CDR3 sequences on record, 55% to 65% of them singletons. The ten largest clones add up to approximately 8% of the sample.

A distance of 11 bases separates the germline ends of V and J, which lose 2 bases and 9 bases respectively. From its cysteine to its phenylalanine, the CDR3 spans 13 amino acids. The retained sequence is limited to the CDR3, 39 bases, with the frame set at the first base. CDR1 and CDR2 were assigned from the germline V gene as MNHEY and SVGAGI. This clonotype occurred many times. Its cognate antigen has yet to be identified. No quality values exist for individual bases; no much larger clone is one base distant. In the study, sorted CD4+ and CD8+ blood T cells from patients with severe aplastic anemia and from healthy subjects underwent deep sequencing of TCR repertoires. Ficoll-Paque density gradient centrifugation was used to isolate peripheral blood mononuclear cells. CD4+ and CD8+ T cells were sorted by FACS or magnetic beads before DNA extraction. Summary of the overall study and its limitations: Between patients and healthy controls, no significant difference in CD8+ Simpson's diversity was found (P=0.060). Although roughly 29 CD8+ CDR3 sequences were shared by patients and controls, these sequences appeared highly expressed in patients and within the immunodominant clones of patients.

Sequenced: sorted CD4+, CD8+, or CD8+CD57+ T cells (not recorded which) from PBMCs. The source of this sequence is a human donor with severe aplastic anemia or a healthy control (not recorded which). Recombination connected TRBV6-5 to TRBJ1-5; the D gene cannot be resolved reliably. The DNA sequence reads TGTGCCAGCAGTTACCACCCAAAGTGGCCCCAGCATTTT. Translated, this is CASSYHPKWPQHF.